This TCR beta chain was found in a study of blood T cell repertoires in COVID-19. Those enrolled in Seattle joined during active infection and were followed longitudinally afterward. Germline trimming cut 7 bases from V and 3 bases from J; bases unmatched to any gene: 11. This CDR3 spans 15 amino acids. Germline assignment: CDR1 LGHNT and CDR2 FRNRAP. Assay used: immunoSEQ multiplex PCR; TCRdb lists only in-frame clones, some missing. The sample holds 300,000 to 350,000 clones, roughly 89% seen once. This receptor was identified in a man aged 25 to 45 with COVID-19, enrolled during active disease. The sample was peripheral blood. The chain links TRBV12-5 to TRBJ2-7; TRBD1 matches 8 bases. CDR3 DNA sequence: TGTGCTAGTGTCCCAGGGGGCCCTTTCGTCTACGAGCAGTACTTC. Amino acids: CASVPGGPFVYEQYF.